Shown below are 8 T cell receptor beta chains from a single sample sequenced in a study of CXCR3-negative and CXCR3-positive naive CD8 T cells. These receptors lack a known antigen. Via 5' RACE with UMI labels, TRB cDNA libraries were prepared. From the 5' RACE reads, TCRdb lists one entry per CDR3 protein and no DNA. The table lists about 89,000 distinct CDR3 sequences. The study, taken as a whole, reports: Naive cells that were CXCR3-positive had more hydrophobic TRB CDR3s (compared with CXCR3-negative naive cells).

Sequencing used naive CXCR3+ CD8+ T cells from blood. Specified subset: CD45RO-CCR7+CD27+CD95- naive CD8+ T cells expressing CXCR3 (TNR3+). These receptor sequences come from a human donor in good health. Some clones in this sample may be carry-over from other donors' samples.

The chain links TRBV13 to TRBJ1-1; the D call of TRBD1 rests on TCRdb alone, since no DNA is present to check it. This CDR3 has 16 amino acids. Germline V CDR1 and CDR2: PRHDT, FYEKMQ (reference sequence). CDR3 loop: CASSLPGSSRNTEAFF.

The J gene is TRBJ1-1, the V gene TRBV7-6; TCRdb's D call, TRBD1, is unchecked because there is no DNA. The CDR3 contains 13 residues. Germline V CDR1 and CDR2: SGHVS, FNYEAQ. CDR3 sequence: CASRPGRDAEAFF.

The chain employs TRBV27 and TRBJ2-3; TCRdb lists TRBD2, though no DNA is available to test this call. The V gene's germline CDR1 is MNHEY and CDR2 SMNVEV (reference sequence). The CDR3 has 14 amino acids. This CDR3 reads CASSFGTAQDTQYF.

This chain connects TRBV5-3 to TRBJ2-2; TCRdb calls TRBD2, which cannot be checked without DNA. TRBV5-3 is an ORF for which the function is uncertain. The CDR3 has 18 amino acids. This CDR3 is CARSPRPGLAGVTGELFF.

The chain links TRBV2 to TRBJ2-7. The germline CDR1 and CDR2 sequences are SNHLY and FYNNEI. The CDR3 is 13 residues long. The CDR3 sequence is CASGRGDSYEQYF.

The chain uses TRBV28 and TRBJ1-2; no DNA is available, so the TRBD1 call from TCRdb remains unchecked. Germline values: CDR1 MDHEN, CDR2 SYDVKM. The CDR3 sequence is 13 residues long. CDR3 sequence: CASSYDSNYGYTF.

This chain connects TRBV3-1 to TRBJ2-1; no DNA is available, so the TRBD2 call from TCRdb remains unchecked. The CDR3 covers 17 residues. Germline V gene data show CDR1 as LGHDT and CDR2 as YNNKEL (reference sequence). The CDR3 here is CASSQVVPGGIWVEQFF.

The rearrangement joins TRBV14 to TRBJ2-1; checking the TCRdb D call of TRBD1 is not possible without DNA. CDR1 is SGHDN, CDR2 FVKESK, per germline. The CDR3 runs 13 residues. The CDR3 is CASSSGPYNEQFF.